The subject of this entry is one T cell receptor beta chain. Its target is unknown. This specimen comes from a study of T cell responses to AZD1222 COVID-19 vaccine. Study results and caveats: Two doses of AZD1222 preceded a rise in Spike-specific TCR breadth and depth. Clonal diversity was possibly underestimated, and the donors were mostly white British, with more females. Across the whole spike, CD4 TCRs peaked at regions 160-218 and 743-854. Sampling that yielded the repertoires occurred only after the peak T cell response.

Profiling relied on immunoSEQ multiplex PCR, and the TCRdb table lists in-frame clones only, not all of them. The sample has 110,000 to 150,000 clones, 80% to 90% seen once; the top ten hold approximately 3.5%. The trim removed 1 base at V and 5 bases at J, leaving 0 bases unmatched. The CDR3 is 15 residues long. Germline V gene data show CDR1 as LNHNV and CDR2 as YYDKDF (reference sequence). The TCR sequence derives from an adult in good health. This specimen was peripheral blood, taken on day 0 of AZD1222 vaccination. The chain uses TRBV15 and TRBJ2-2, with 11 bases that match TRBD2. Here the CDR3 DNA reads TGTGCCACCAGCAGAGGACTAGCGGGGACCGGGGAGCTGTTTTTT. Amino acids: CATSRGLAGTGELFF.